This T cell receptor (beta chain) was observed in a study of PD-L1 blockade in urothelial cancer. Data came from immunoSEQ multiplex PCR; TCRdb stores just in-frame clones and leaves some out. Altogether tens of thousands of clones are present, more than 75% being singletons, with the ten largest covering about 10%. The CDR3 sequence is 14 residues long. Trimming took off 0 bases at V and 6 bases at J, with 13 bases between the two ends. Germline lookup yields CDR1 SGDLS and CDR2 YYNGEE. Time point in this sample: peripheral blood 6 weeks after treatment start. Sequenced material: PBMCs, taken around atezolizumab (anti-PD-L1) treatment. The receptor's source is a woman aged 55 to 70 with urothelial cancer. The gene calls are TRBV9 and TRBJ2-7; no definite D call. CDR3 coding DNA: TGTGCCAGCAGCGTAGAACAGTACAGATCCGAGCAGTACTTC. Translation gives CASSVEQYRSEQYF.